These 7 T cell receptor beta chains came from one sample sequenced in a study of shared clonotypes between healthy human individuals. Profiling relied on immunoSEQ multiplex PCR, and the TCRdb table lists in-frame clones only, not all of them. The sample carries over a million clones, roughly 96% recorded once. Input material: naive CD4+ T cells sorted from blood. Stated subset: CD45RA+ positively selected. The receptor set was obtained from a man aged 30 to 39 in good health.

This CDR3 is CASSFRSTEAFF. The CDR3 DNA reads TGTGCCAGCAGTTTTCGTAGCACTGAAGCTTTCTTT. This rearrangement joins TRBV28 to TRBJ1-1; no clear D gene. The germline V gene encodes CDR1 MDHEN and CDR2 SYDVKM. Trimming stripped 3 bases from V and 4 bases from J, with 6 bases between. This CDR3 comprises 12 residues.

The CDR3: CASTLLGTPTDTQYF. The CDR3 DNA follows: TGTGCCAGCACCCTTCTCGGGACCCCCACAGATACGCAGTATTTT. The chain links TRBV5-6 to TRBJ2-3, with D perhaps given as TRBD1 or TRBD2 (5 bases each). The V gene's germline CDR1 is SGHDT and CDR2 YYEEEE. CDR3 size: 15 residues. Deletions cut 6 bases from V and 2 bases from J, with 16 bases between.

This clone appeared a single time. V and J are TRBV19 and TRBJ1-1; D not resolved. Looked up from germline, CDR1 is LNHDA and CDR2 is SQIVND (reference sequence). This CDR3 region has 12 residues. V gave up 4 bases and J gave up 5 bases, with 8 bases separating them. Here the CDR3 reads CASSRAGTEAFF. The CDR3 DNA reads TGTGCCAGTAGTAGGGCGGGGACTGAAGCTTTCTTT.

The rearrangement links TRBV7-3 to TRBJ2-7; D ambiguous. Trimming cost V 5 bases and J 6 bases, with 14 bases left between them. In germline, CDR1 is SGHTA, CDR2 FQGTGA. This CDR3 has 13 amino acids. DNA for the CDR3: TGTGCCAGCAGCCCCCCGCAGAGGAGCGAGCAGTACTTC. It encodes CASSPPQRSEQYF.

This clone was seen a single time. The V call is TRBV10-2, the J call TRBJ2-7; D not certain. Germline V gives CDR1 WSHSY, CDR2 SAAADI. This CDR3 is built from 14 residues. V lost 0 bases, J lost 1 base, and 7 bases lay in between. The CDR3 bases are TGCGCCAGCAGTGAGTCCGGCCGATCCTACGAGCAGTACTTC. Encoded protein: CASSESGRSYEQYF.

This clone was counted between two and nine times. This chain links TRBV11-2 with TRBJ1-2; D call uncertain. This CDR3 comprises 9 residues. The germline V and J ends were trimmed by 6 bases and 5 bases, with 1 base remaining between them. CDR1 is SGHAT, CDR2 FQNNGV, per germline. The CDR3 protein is CASSYGYTF. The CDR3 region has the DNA TGTGCCAGCAGTTATGGCTACACCTTC.

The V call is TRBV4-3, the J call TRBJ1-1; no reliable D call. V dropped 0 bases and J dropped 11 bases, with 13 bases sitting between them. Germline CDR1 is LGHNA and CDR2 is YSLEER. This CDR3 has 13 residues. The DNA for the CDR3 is TGCGCCAGCAGCCAAGAAACACGGGGATGGGCTTTCTTT. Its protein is CASSQETRGWAFF.